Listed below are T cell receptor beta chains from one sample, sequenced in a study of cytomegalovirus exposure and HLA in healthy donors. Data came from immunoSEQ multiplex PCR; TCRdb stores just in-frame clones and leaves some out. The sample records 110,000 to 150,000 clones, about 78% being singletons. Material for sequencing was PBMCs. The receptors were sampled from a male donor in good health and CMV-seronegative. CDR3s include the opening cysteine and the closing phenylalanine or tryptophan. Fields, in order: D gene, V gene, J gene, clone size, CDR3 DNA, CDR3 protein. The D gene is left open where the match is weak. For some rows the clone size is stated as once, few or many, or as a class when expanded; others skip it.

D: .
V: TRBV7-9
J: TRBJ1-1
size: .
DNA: TGTGCCAGCAGCTTAGCTGGGCTCCCGAACACTGAAGCTTTCTTT
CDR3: CASSLAGLPNTEAFF

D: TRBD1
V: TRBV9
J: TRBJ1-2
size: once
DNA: TGTGCCAGCAGCGTAGGGACAGGGGTGGGGTATGGCTACACCTTC
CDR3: CASSVGTGVGYGYTF

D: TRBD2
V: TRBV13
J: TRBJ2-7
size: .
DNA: TGTGCCAGCAGCCCCGGACTAGCCCAATCCTACGAGCAGTACTTC
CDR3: CASSPGLAQSYEQYF

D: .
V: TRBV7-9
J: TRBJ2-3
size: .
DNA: TGTGCCAGCATTCGGGCTAGGGGAACAGATACGCAGTATTTT
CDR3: CASIRARGTDTQYF

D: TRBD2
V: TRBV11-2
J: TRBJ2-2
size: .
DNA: TGTGCCAGCAGCAATGGACTAGCGGGGGGGCGGAACACCGGGGAGCTGTTTTTT
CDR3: CASSNGLAGGRNTGELFF

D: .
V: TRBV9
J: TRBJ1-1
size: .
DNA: TGTGCCAGCAGCGTAGATGCAGGGATGAACACTGAAGCTTTCTTT
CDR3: CASSVDAGMNTEAFF

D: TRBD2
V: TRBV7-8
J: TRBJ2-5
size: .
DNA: TGTGCCAGCAGCACCCTAGCGGGGGGGCCGGGAGAGACCCAGTACTTC
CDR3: CASSTLAGGPGETQYF

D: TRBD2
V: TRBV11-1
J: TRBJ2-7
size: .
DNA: TGTGCCAGCAGCTTAGGGACTAGCGGATCCTACGAGCAGTACTTC
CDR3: CASSLGTSGSYEQYF

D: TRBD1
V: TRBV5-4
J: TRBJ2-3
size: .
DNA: TGTGCCAGCAGCGCCAAGGACAGGGGAGGCACAGATACGCAGTATTTT
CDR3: CASSAKDRGGTDTQYF

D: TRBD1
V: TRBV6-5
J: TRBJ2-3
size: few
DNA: TGTGCCAGCAGTAGACAGGGTACGCAGTATTTT
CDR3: CASSRQGTQYF

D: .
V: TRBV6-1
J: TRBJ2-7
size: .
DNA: TGTGCCAGCAGTGAAGTGGGTAGGGGTGGCTACGAGCAGTACTTC
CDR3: CASSEVGRGGYEQYF

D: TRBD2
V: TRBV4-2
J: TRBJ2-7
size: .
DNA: TGTGCCAGCAGCCAAGATTTACTAGCGGGAAGCTCCTACGAGCAGTACTTC
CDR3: CASSQDLLAGSSYEQYF

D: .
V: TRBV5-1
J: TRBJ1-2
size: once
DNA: TGCGCCAGCAGCTTAAACCCAAGGAGACAGGATCGAGGCTACACCTTC
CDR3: CASSLNPRRQDRGYTF

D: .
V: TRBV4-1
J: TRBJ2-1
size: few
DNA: TGCGCCAGCAGCCAAGGGCGAGGACAGGGAGGGTCCTACAATGAGCAGTTCTTC
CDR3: CASSQGRGQGGSYNEQFF

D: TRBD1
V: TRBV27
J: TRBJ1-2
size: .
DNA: TGTGCCAGCAGCCCGCACAGGGGGGGCGGCTACACCTTC
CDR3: CASSPHRGGGYTF

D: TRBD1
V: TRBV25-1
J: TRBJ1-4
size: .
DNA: TGTGCCAGCAGATCCGGGACAGTAGGTGAAAAACTGTTTTTT
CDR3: CASRSGTVGEKLFF

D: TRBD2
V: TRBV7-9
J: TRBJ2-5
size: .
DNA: TGTGCCAGCAGCACCGGACTAGCGGGAGTTGCAGAGACCCAGTACTTC
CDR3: CASSTGLAGVAETQYF

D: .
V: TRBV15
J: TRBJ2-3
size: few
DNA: TGTGCCACCAGCAGGCGCGGGGCCACAGATACGCAGTATTTT
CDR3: CATSRRGATDTQYF

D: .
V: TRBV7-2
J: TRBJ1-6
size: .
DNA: TGTCCCAGCAGCACCTCAGGGGAGATTAATTCACCCCTCCACTTT
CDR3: CPSSTSGEINSPLHF

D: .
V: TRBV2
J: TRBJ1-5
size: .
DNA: TGTGCCAGCAGCTTGGAGGGACCGACGAGCAATCAGCCCCAGCATTTT
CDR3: CASSLEGPTSNQPQHF

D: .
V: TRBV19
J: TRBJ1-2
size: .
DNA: TGTGCCAGTAACGCGCCCACAGCAAGGTCTTATGGCTACACCTTC
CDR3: CASNAPTARSYGYTF

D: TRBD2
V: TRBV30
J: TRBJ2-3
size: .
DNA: TGTGCCTGGAGCGACGCGGGACTACACACAGATACGCAGTATTTT
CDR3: CAWSDAGLHTDTQYF

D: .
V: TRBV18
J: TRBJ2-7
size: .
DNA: TGTGCCAGCTCACCAACAGCTTCCTACGAGCAGTACTTC
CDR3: CASSPTASYEQYF

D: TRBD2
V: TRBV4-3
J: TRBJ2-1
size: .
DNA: TGCGCCAGCAGCCAAGGACTAGCGGGGAAGTTGACGCAGTTCTTC
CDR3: CASSQGLAGKLTQFF

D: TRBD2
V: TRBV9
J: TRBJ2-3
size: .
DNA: TGTGCCCGCAGCGTACTAGCGGGGGGCCCTGGGGATACGCAGTATTTT
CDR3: CARSVLAGGPGDTQYF

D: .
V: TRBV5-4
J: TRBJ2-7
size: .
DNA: TGTGCCAGCAGCCTGAGTCCGGTCGAGCAGTACTTC
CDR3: CASSLSPVEQYF

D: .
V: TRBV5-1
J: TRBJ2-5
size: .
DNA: TGCGCCAGCAGCCTGACAGGTTCCGGGGAGACCCAGTACTTC
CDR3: CASSLTGSGETQYF

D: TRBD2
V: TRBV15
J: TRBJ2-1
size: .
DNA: TGTGCCACCAGCAGAGGGGGTAGTGCTAGCGGCAATGAGCAGTTCTTC
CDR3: CATSRGGSASGNEQFF

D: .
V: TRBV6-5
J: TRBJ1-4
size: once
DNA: TGTGCCAGCAGATCAGAGGCTCGAGGTGAAAAACTGTTTTTT
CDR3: CASRSEARGEKLFF

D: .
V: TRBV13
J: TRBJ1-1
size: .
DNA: TGTGCCAGCAGCTTAGGAGGGGGGGCCACTGAAGCTTTCTTT
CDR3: CASSLGGGATEAFF

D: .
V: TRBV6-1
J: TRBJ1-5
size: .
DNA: TGTGCCAGCAGTGAAGGACTTCCGGGGAATCAGCCCCAGCATTTT
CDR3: CASSEGLPGNQPQHF

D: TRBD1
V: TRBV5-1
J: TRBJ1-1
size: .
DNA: TGCGCCAGCAGCTTGTCAGGGGGCTACACTGAAGCTTTCTTT
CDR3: CASSLSGGYTEAFF

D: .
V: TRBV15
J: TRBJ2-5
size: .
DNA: TGTGCCACCAGCAGGGAACAGGGCCAAGAGACCCAGTACTTC
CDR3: CATSREQGQETQYF

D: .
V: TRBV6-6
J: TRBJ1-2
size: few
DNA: TGTGCCAGCAGTTACTCCCCCAGGGGCCCCCACACCTTC
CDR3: CASSYSPRGPHTF

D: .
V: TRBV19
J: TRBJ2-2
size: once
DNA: TGTGCCAGTAGTATTACGAGGGACATCGGAGCCGGGGAGCTGTTTTTT
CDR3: CASSITRDIGAGELFF

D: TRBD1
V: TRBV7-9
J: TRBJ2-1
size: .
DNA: TGTGCCAGCAGCTTAGGCAGGGGGCATTACAATGAGCAGTTCTTC
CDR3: CASSLGRGHYNEQFF

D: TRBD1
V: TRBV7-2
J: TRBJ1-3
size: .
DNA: TGTGCCAGCAGTCTGAGAGACAGGGGTCTTCGGGGAAACACCATATATTTT
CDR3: CASSLRDRGLRGNTIYF

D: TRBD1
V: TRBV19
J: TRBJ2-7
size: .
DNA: TGTGCCAGTAGTTTCTCCACAGGGGGATCCTACGAGCAGTACTTC
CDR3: CASSFSTGGSYEQYF

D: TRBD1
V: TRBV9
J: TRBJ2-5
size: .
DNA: TGTGCCAGCAGCGTGGACAGGGTACAAGAGACCCAGTACTTC
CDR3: CASSVDRVQETQYF

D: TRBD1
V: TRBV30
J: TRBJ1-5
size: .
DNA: TGTGCCTGGAGAACAGGGGGCTTGGGTGGGCCCCGCGGTCAGCCCCAGCATTTT
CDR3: CAWRTGGLGGPRGQPQHF

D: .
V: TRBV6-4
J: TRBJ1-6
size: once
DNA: TGTGCCAGCAGTGACAGGGGCAATTCACCCCTCCACTTT
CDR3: CASSDRGNSPLHF

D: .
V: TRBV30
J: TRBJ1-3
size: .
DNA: TGTGCCTGGAGTGTACTAAGGGGGTATTCTGGAAACACCATATATTTT
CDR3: CAWSVLRGYSGNTIYF

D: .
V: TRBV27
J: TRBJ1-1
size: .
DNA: TGTGCCAGCGGATCGCAGGGGAGAACTGAAGCTTTCTTT
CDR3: CASGSQGRTEAFF

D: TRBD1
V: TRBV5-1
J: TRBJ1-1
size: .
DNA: TGCGCCAGCAGCTTCGCGGCAGGGGGATTGTCCACTGAAGCTTTCTTT
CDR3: CASSFAAGGLSTEAFF

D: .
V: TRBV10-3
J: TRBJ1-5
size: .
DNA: TGTGCCACAGCCCCGGGAGGAGGCAATCAGCCCCAGCATTTT
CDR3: CATAPGGGNQPQHF

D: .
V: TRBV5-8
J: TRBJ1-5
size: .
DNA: TGTGCCAGCAGCTTGGCCGGAGAGGGCGAACAGCCCCAGCATTTT
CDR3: CASSLAGEGEQPQHF

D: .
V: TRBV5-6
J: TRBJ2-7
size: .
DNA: TGTGCCAGCAGCTACGATCGGGGATCCTACGAGCAGTACTTC
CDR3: CASSYDRGSYEQYF

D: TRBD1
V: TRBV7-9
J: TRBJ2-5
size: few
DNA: TGTGCCAGCAGCCCCAGGGGGCCGGAGACCCAGTACTTC
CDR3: CASSPRGPETQYF

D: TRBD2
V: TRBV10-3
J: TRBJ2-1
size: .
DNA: TGTGCCATCAGAACATCAGGGAGGGTAGCGGGAGGTGAGGGCCATGAGCAGTTCTTC
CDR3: CAIRTSGRVAGGEGHEQFF

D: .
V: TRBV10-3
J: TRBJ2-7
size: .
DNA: TGTGCCATCAGTGAGTCTAGTATTTTCTACGAGCAGTACTTC
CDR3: CAISESSIFYEQYF

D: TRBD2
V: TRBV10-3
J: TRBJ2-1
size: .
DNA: TGTGCCATCAGCCATCTTGCCACTAGCGGGAGAGACAATGAGCAGTTCTTC
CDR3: CAISHLATSGRDNEQFF

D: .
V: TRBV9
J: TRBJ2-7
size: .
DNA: TGTGCCAGCAGCACACAGCCACAGGGAAGTTACGAGCAGTACTTC
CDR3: CASSTQPQGSYEQYF

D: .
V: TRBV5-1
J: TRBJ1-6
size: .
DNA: TGCGCCAGCAGCTTGGTCTGGGCGGGTAATTCACCCCTCCACTTT
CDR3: CASSLVWAGNSPLHF

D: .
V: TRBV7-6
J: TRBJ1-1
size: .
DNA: TGTGCCAGCAGCGTGACAGGTGAAGCTTTCTTT
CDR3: CASSVTGEAFF